This TCR beta chain was sequenced in a study of cytomegalovirus exposure and HLA in healthy donors. Findings of the study overall: Later analysis showed most CMV-associated TCR beta chains appearing HLA-restricted.

The donors comprised healthy bone marrow donors. Donors were ostensibly healthy at sampling, although undocumented immune exposures were probable. Germline CDR1 reads MNHNS; CDR2 reads SASEGT. With 4 bases removed from V and 6 bases from J, the gap between germline ends came to 14 bases. CDR3 size: 14 residues. This clone was observed once. The antigen remains unidentified. PCR primers comprised 60 Vbeta and 13 Jbeta primers. Per the original methods: A later analysis counted 80 million or so unique TCR beta chains, some 11 million shared. Only in-frame clones appear in the TCRdb table, and some are missing; sequencing was by immunoSEQ multiplex PCR. V, J and clone size are those of that table, while D and trimming were read from the DNA. The sample holds about 140,000 clones, around 80% seen once.

This chain uses TRBV6-1 with TRBJ2-3, with D perhaps matching TRBD2 (6 bases). The sequenced material came from PBMCs. This sequence was found in a man aged 18 to 30 in good health and CMV-seropositive. The CDR3 DNA reads TGTGCCAGCAGTGTGGGACTTCTGAGGGATACGCAGTATTTT. Translation: CASSVGLLRDTQYF.